These 19 T cell receptor beta chains were sequenced from one sample in a study of OX40 agonist ivuxolimab in advanced cancers. Sequencing was performed with immunoSEQ multiplex PCR; in TCRdb, only in-frame clones are kept and a portion is missing. The repertoire holds roughly 120,000 clones, with around 90% as singletons. Sequenced here: CD4+ or CD8+ T cells sorted from blood, sampled in a trial of the OX40 agonist ivuxolimab. These receptors all stem from an adult with an advanced solid tumor such as melanoma, head and neck, liver or kidney cancer.

V and J are TRBV28 and TRBJ2-7, with a tentative D call TRBD1 (6 bases). Trimming stripped 2 bases from V and 3 bases from J, with 8 bases between. Germline V lookup: CDR1 MDHEN, CDR2 SYDVKM. The CDR3 loop spans 13 amino acids. The CDR3 nucleotides read TGTGCCAGCAGTTTACGGACAGTCTACGAGCAGTACTTC. It encodes CASSLRTVYEQYF.

This clone has just one count. The chain combines TRBV5-6 with TRBJ2-1; D not certain. V lost 2 bases, J lost 8 bases, and 5 bases lay in between. Germline CDR1 SGHDT, CDR2 YYEEEE. CDR3 length equals 11 residues. This CDR3 reads CASSLNDEQFF. In nucleotides, the CDR3 is TGTGCCAGCAGCTTAAACGATGAGCAGTTCTTC.

The J gene is TRBJ1-1, the V gene TRBV27; 10 bases map to TRBD1. After removal of 2 bases from V and 6 bases from J, the junction contained 6 bases not matched to a gene. The germline CDR1 and CDR2 sequences are MNHEY and SMNVEV (reference sequence). There are 15 residues in the CDR3. The CDR3 reads CASSLRGQGIPEAFF. The CDR3 DNA follows: TGTGCCAGCAGTTTAAGGGGACAGGGGATACCTGAAGCTTTCTTT.

The rearrangement joins TRBV9 to TRBJ2-3, with TRBD2 as a possible D gene (6 bases). The CDR3 loop spans 15 amino acids. CDR1 is SGDLS and CDR2 is YYNGEE in the germline V gene. V lost 0 bases to trimming and J lost 4 bases, with 12 bases between them. The CDR3 reads CASSVGLVRADTQYF. As DNA, the CDR3 is TGTGCCAGCAGCGTAGGACTAGTCAGGGCAGATACGCAGTATTTT. Supplemented by reference TRBV9 and TRBJ2-3, the full variable domain reads DSGVTQTPKHLITATGQRVTLRCSPRSGDLSVYWYQQSLDQGLQFLIQYYNGEERAKGNILERFSAQQFPDLHSELNLSSLELGDSALYFCASSVGLVRADTQYFGPGTRLTVL.

The rearrangement links TRBV5-4 to TRBJ2-5; 11 bases are a match to TRBD2. The V gene's germline CDR1 is SGHNT and CDR2 YYREEE (reference sequence). CDR3 length equals 16 residues. The trim removed 3 bases at V and 5 bases at J, leaving 9 bases unmatched. The chain's CDR3 is CASSSRYSGRGETQYF. The CDR3 bases are TGTGCCAGCAGCTCCCGTTATAGCGGGAGGGGCGAGACCCAGTACTTC.

This rearrangement joins TRBV19 to TRBJ1-5; 9 bases match TRBD1. The germline CDR1 and CDR2 sequences are LNHDA and SQIVND (reference sequence). The CDR3 is made up of 17 amino acids. J was trimmed by 0 bases and V by 3 bases; bases with no gene match: 6. CDR3 sequence: CASSMGDRDISNQPQHF. The CDR3 nucleotides read TGTGCCAGTAGTATGGGGGACAGGGATATTAGCAATCAGCCCCAGCATTTT.

The rearrangement joins TRBV5-6 to TRBJ2-1, with 12 bases matching TRBD2. The length of the CDR3 is 15 residues. The V gene end was trimmed by 4 bases and the J gene end by 2 bases; junction bases not matched to a gene: 1. Per the germline V gene, CDR1 is SGHDT and CDR2 is YYEEEE. For the CDR3, the DNA is TGTGCCAGCAGCCGGACTAGCGGGGCCTACAATGAGCAGTTCTTC. This encodes CASSRTSGAYNEQFF.

V is TRBV18 and J is TRBJ1-5; D remains ambiguous. The CDR3 consists of 15 residues. V was clipped by 2 bases and J by 5 bases, with 13 bases between them. Germline lookup yields CDR1 KGHSH and CDR2 LQKENI. The chain's CDR3 is CASSPKGNGDQPQHF. For the CDR3, the DNA is TGTGCCAGCTCACCAAAAGGGAATGGGGATCAGCCCCAGCATTTT.

This clone was detected only once. The CDR3 region has the DNA TGTGCCAGTAGTATGTATAAGGGGGTCACTGAAGCTTTCTTT. Residues: CASSMYKGVTEAFF. The genes are TRBV19 and TRBJ1-1, with D possibly being TRBD1 (6 bases). Trimming left V 3 bases short and J 4 bases short, with 12 bases between. CDR3 length: 14 amino acids. Germline CDR1 LNHDA, CDR2 SQIVND (reference sequence).

The CDR3 bases are TGTGCCAGCAGCAACTGGGACGAAAAACTGTTTTTT. Translating gives CASSNWDEKLFF. This chain links TRBV21-1 with TRBJ1-4. TRBV21-1 is recorded as a pseudogene. The CDR3 has 12 amino acids.

The rearrangement uses TRBV14 and TRBJ2-7, with D maybe TRBD2 (6 bases). The CDR3 extends over 14 amino acids. V lost 1 base to trimming and J lost 7 bases, with 14 bases between them. The germline V gene has CDR1 SGHDN and CDR2 FVKESK. The CDR3 nucleotides read TGTGCCAGCAGCCAAGGATGGAGGGGTGGGGAGCAGTACTTC. The encoded protein is CASSQGWRGGEQYF.

This clone came up once. The rearrangement links TRBV28 to TRBJ1-2, with D hard to call. Germline CDR1 reads MDHEN; CDR2 reads SYDVKM. The CDR3 extends over 14 amino acids. Trimming removed 6 bases from V and 3 bases from J, with 14 bases in between. The CDR3 reads CASSSSGADYGYTF. CDR3 bases: TGTGCCAGCAGCTCTTCAGGAGCCGACTATGGCTACACCTTC.

This chain connects TRBV6-4 to TRBJ1-5; D is ambiguous. The CDR3 has 13 amino acids. Trimming cost V 4 bases and J 4 bases, with 8 bases left between them. Germline V lookup: CDR1 MRHNA, CDR2 SNTAGT. The CDR3 here is CASSGGPNQPQHF. CDR3 sequence (DNA): TGTGCCAGCAGTGGAGGGCCTAATCAGCCCCAGCATTTT.

Here the CDR3 DNA reads TGTGCCACCACTCTTAACTATGGCTACACCTTC. Translated: CATTLNYGYTF. V gene TRBV28 combines with J gene TRBJ1-2; D gene unclear. V lost 10 bases, J lost 1 base, and 7 bases lay in between. CDR1 and CDR2 (germline): MDHEN, SYDVKM. This CDR3 has 11 residues.

The chain carries TRBV28 and TRBJ2-7, with a weak D call TRBD1 (6 bases). The CDR3 runs 14 residues. Germline V CDR1 and CDR2: MDHEN, SYDVKM. Trimming stripped 7 bases from V and 3 bases from J, with 16 bases between. In DNA form, the CDR3 reads TGTGCCAGCACCCACCGGTCAGGGGTCTACGAGCAGTACTTC. Its translation is CASTHRSGVYEQYF.

The V and J genes are TRBV5-6 and TRBJ2-7, with D hard to call. This CDR3 spans 13 amino acids. The V end lost 1 base, the J end lost 0 bases, and 5 bases lay between the germline ends. The germline CDR1 and CDR2 sequences are SGHDT and YYEEEE. The CDR3: CASSLYSSYEQYF. The DNA of the CDR3 is TGTGCCAGCAGCTTGTATAGCTCCTACGAGCAGTACTTC. Complete variable domain (other parts from reference TRBV5-6 and TRBJ2-7): DAGVTQSPTHLIKTRGQQVTLRCSPKSGHDTVSWYQQALGQGPQFIFQYYEEEERQRGNFPDRFSGHQFPNYSSELNVNALLLGDSALYLCASSLYSSYEQYFGPGTRLTVT.

The chain links TRBV5-1 to TRBJ1-4; D is unresolved. CDR1 SGHRS and CDR2 YFSETQ come from the germline V gene. V shed 2 bases and J shed 0 bases, with 5 bases lying between them. CDR3 length: 14 amino acids. Here the CDR3 reads CASSFGTTNEKLFF. The CDR3 DNA is TGCGCCAGCAGCTTTGGTACAACTAATGAAAAACTGTTTTTT.

This sequence joins TRBV6-1 and TRBJ2-5; D is uncertain. Trimming stripped 1 base from V and 5 bases from J, with 8 bases between. The CDR3 runs to 13 residues. Per germline, CDR1 MNHNS and CDR2 SASEGT. The CDR3 nucleotides read TGTGCCAGCAGTGAAGGGGTCGTGGAGACCCAGTACTTC. This sequence encodes CASSEGVVETQYF.

The V and J genes are TRBV19 and TRBJ1-5; TRBD1 is a possible D gene (5 bases). The V gene's germline CDR1 is LNHDA and CDR2 SQIVND (reference sequence). The length of the CDR3 is 13 residues. The V end was cut by 5 bases, the J end by 5 bases, with 10 bases between. As DNA, the CDR3 is TGTGCCAGTAGTCGACAGATAGATCAGCCCCAGCATTTT. Residues: CASSRQIDQPQHF.